These 17 T cell receptor beta chains share one sample of origin, sequenced in a study of shared clonotypes between healthy human individuals. Produced via immunoSEQ multiplex PCR; TCRdb's table is partial and in-frame only. The table lists millions of clones, approximately 94% of them singletons, with more than 1.5% in the top ten. The naive CD8 population came from CD45RO-negative cells selected for CCR7, without terminally differentiated effector memory CD45RA+ cells. Sequencing input: naive CD8+ T cells from PBMCs. These receptors were obtained from a man in his late teens or twenties in good health. Some clones in this sample may be carry-over from other donors' samples.

Notes on this clone: The identical CDR3 is also encoded by other nucleotide sequences in the sample. This chain joins TRBV19 and TRBJ2-7; no clear D gene. CDR3 length: 13 amino acids. Trimming cost V 3 bases and J 1 base, with 7 bases left between them. Germline values: CDR1 LNHDA, CDR2 SQIVND (reference sequence). The DNA of the CDR3 is TGTGCCAGTAGTATTAGGTTTTCCTACGAGCAGTACTTC. This translates into CASSIRFSYEQYF. Full variable domain (outside the CDR3, taken from reference TRBV19 and TRBJ2-7): DGGITQSPKYLFRKEGQNVTLSCEQNLNHDAMYWYRQDPGQGLRLIYYSQIVNDFQKGDIAEGYSVSREKKESFPLTVTSAQKNPTAFYLCASSIRFSYEQYFGPGTRLTVT.

V usage is TRBV2 and J usage is TRBJ1-2; 8 nucleotides match TRBD1. The CDR3 sequence is 14 residues long. V lost 1 base and J lost 6; bases outside the gene matches: 4. Germline CDR1 SNHLY, CDR2 FYNNEI. The chain's CDR3 is CASSEDRGRDGYTF. DNA for the CDR3: TGTGCCAGCAGTGAAGACAGGGGGAGAGATGGCTACACCTTC. The full variable domain, completed using reference TRBV2 and TRBJ1-2, is EPEVTQTPSHQVTQMGQEVILRCVPISNHLYFYWYRQILGQKVEFLVSFYNNEISEKSEIFDDQFSVERPDGSNFTLKIRSTKLEDSAMYFCASSEDRGRDGYTFGSGTRLTVV.

The chain joins TRBV4-1 to TRBJ2-1, with 8 bases aligning to TRBD1. The CDR3 has 16 residues. Trimming removed 1 base from V and 5 bases from J; junction bases left unmatched: 7. CDR1 is MGHRA and CDR2 is YSYEKL in the germline V gene. Here the CDR3 DNA reads TGCGCCAGCAGCCAAGTCAGGGGGCGCGTGGACAATGAGCAGTTCTTC. Protein: CASSQVRGRVDNEQFF.

V usage is TRBV28 and J usage is TRBJ1-1; TRBD1 agrees at 9 bases. The V segment lost 3 bases and the J segment 4 bases; nucleotides outside the gene matches: 3. CDR1 is MDHEN, CDR2 SYDVKM, per germline. The CDR3 sequence is 14 residues long. CDR3 residues: CASSFGTGLTEAFF. In DNA, the CDR3 is TGTGCCAGCAGTTTTGGGACAGGGCTCACTGAAGCTTTCTTT.

The chain recombines TRBV4-1 with TRBJ2-7, with a possible D match to TRBD2 (5 bases). CDR3 size: 17 residues. CDR1 is MGHRA, CDR2 YSYEKL, per germline. Trimming pared 1 base from V and 2 bases from J, leaving 18 bases between. CDR3 in DNA: TGCGCCAGCAGCCAAGGGCCGGGCGGAGTGCGGGCCTACGAGCAGTACTTC. It yields the protein CASSQGPGGVRAYEQYF.

The J gene is TRBJ2-1, the V gene TRBV4-3; D is tentatively TRBD1 or TRBD2 (5 bases each). CDR1 and CDR2 from the germline V gene are LGHNA and YSLEER. This CDR3 region has 15 residues. V lost 2 bases to trimming and J lost 5 bases, with 13 bases between them. CDR3 nucleotides: TGCGCCAGCAGCCAACCCGGGGCAGGTAACAATGAGCAGTTCTTC. The encoded protein is CASSQPGAGNNEQFF.

The J gene is TRBJ2-3, the V gene TRBV11-3; D unclear. V gave up 1 base and J gave up 2 bases, with 22 bases separating them. The germline CDR1 and CDR2 sequences are SGHNT and YENEEA. This CDR3 spans 19 amino acids. The CDR3 loop reads CASSLGSLGIKHPTDTQYF. CDR3 DNA: TGTGCCAGCAGCTTAGGGTCTTTGGGGATCAAACACCCCACAGATACGCAGTATTTT.

The CDR3 DNA follows: TGTGCCAGCAGCTGGCATGGAGCGTCCGGGCAGTACTTC. Translation gives CASSWHGASGQYF. The V and J genes are TRBV11-1 and TRBJ2-7, with D unresolved. This CDR3 region has 13 residues. CDR1 and CDR2 from the germline V gene are SGHAT and FQDESV (reference sequence). Trimming cost V 4 bases and J 9 bases, with 16 bases left between them. Full variable domain (rest looked up from reference TRBV11-1 and TRBJ2-7): EAEVAQSPRYKITEKSQAVAFWCDPISGHATLYWYRQILGQGPELLVQFQDESVVDDSQLPKDRFSAERLKGVDSTLKIQPAELGDSAMYLCASSWHGASGQYFGPGTRLTVT.

Worth noting for this clone: The same CDR3 can be traced to other DNA sequences in this sample. The chain has TRBV27 and TRBJ1-2; weak D call: TRBD1 (6 bases). The CDR3 is 13 amino acids. CDR1 is MNHEY, CDR2 SMNVEV, per germline (reference sequence). V gave up 2 bases and J gave up 5 bases, with 9 bases separating them. CDR3 protein: CASSLGGLYGYTF. The DNA of the CDR3 is TGTGCCAGCAGTTTAGGGGGGCTGTATGGCTACACCTTC.

This clone has only one observation. This specimen includes other DNA sequences encoding the same CDR3. The chain carries TRBV28 and TRBJ2-5; 7 positions agree with TRBD2. This CDR3 region has 14 residues. V shed 2 bases, J shed 5 bases, and the junction held 5 bases outside the gene matches. Germline CDR1 reads MDHEN; CDR2 reads SYDVKM. DNA of the CDR3: TGTGCCAGCAGTTTAGCGGGAGCCGGGGAGACCCAGTACTTC. Translated: CASSLAGAGETQYF.

The chain has TRBV27 and TRBJ2-1; a possible D gene is TRBD1 (6 bases). The CDR3 consists of 14 residues. Germline CDR1 MNHEY, CDR2 SMNVEV (reference sequence). With 10 bases removed from V and 0 bases from J, the gap between germline ends came to 13 bases. The CDR3: CATTDRSSYNEQFF. DNA of the CDR3: TGTGCCACAACGGACAGAAGCTCCTACAATGAGCAGTTCTTC.

This clone occurred once. V gene TRBV28 combines with J gene TRBJ2-7; 14 nucleotides agree with TRBD2. The CDR3 consists of 16 residues. Looked up from germline, CDR1 is MDHEN and CDR2 is SYDVKM. Trimming removed 6 bases from V and 5 bases from J; junction bases left unmatched: 9. This chain's CDR3 is CASRLGLAGGVDEQYF. The CDR3 DNA reads as TGTGCCAGCAGGTTAGGACTAGCGGGAGGAGTCGACGAGCAGTACTTC.

This chain uses TRBV10-1 with TRBJ2-1, with TRBD2 matching over 7 bases. The CDR3 sequence is 15 residues long. Trimming at V came to 5 bases and at J to 2 bases, leaving 6 bases not matched to a gene. CDR1 WNHNN and CDR2 SYGVQD come from the germline V gene (reference sequence). CDR3 sequence (DNA): TGCGCCAGCAGTATTGGACTAGGGGCCTACAATGAGCAGTTCTTC. Translated, it gives CASSIGLGAYNEQFF.

Remarks on this clone: Other DNA sequences of this sample code for an identical CDR3. The J gene is TRBJ2-1, the V gene TRBV14; D uncertain. Germline loops: CDR1 SGHDN, CDR2 FVKESK. The V end lost 1 base, the J end lost 4 bases, and 5 bases lay between the germline ends. This CDR3 is built from 13 residues. CDR3 loop: CASSQGLYNEQFF. The CDR3 nucleotides are TGTGCCAGCAGCCAAGGACTGTACAATGAGCAGTTCTTC. Supplemented by reference TRBV14 and TRBJ2-1, the full variable domain reads EAGVTQFPSHSVIEKGQTVTLRCDPISGHDNLYWYRRVMGKEIKFLLHFVKESKQDESGMPNNRFLAERTGGTYSTLKVQPAELEDSGVYFCASSQGLYNEQFFGPGTRLTVL.

J is TRBJ2-2 and V is TRBV27; D is possibly TRBD2 (5 bases). The CDR3 runs to 15 residues. V lost 6 bases and J lost 6, with 17 bases in between. Germline values: CDR1 MNHEY, CDR2 SMNVEV (reference sequence). CDR3 region: CASSSDYPKPGELFF. The CDR3 DNA reads as TGTGCCAGCAGCTCCGACTATCCCAAACCCGGGGAGCTGTTTTTT.

Here the CDR3 DNA reads TGTGCCAGCAGCCACAGGACGGGGGGCACTGAAGCTTTCTTT. Protein: CASSHRTGGTEAFF. The chain links TRBV7-9 to TRBJ1-1; the D gene is possibly TRBD1 (5 bases). Trimming stripped 5 bases from V and 4 bases from J, with 14 bases between. The CDR3 runs 14 residues. Germline V CDR1 and CDR2: SEHNR, FQNEAQ (reference sequence).

The rearrangement joins TRBV9 to TRBJ2-3, with 9 nucleotides matching TRBD2. The trim removed 2 bases at V and 1 base at J, leaving 5 bases unmatched. The germline V gene has CDR1 SGDLS and CDR2 YYNGEE. The CDR3 runs 16 residues. In nucleotides, the CDR3 is TGTGCCAGCAGCGTTGACCCTAGCGGGGGCACAGATACGCAGTATTTT. The encoded protein is CASSVDPSGGTDTQYF.